The 20 T cell receptor beta chains listed next were all sequenced from one sample in a study of Graves' ophthalmopathy and Graves' hyperthyroidism (dated by TCRdb to 2016 to 2019). The instrument was an Illumina HiSeq 2000. TCR beta CDR3 regions were amplified from RNA transcripts for repertoire sequencing. HTBI primers and the Qiagen OneStep RT-PCR kit were used in a first-round RT-PCR, which was followed by a second-round multiplex PCR, size selection and purification. TCRdb trimmed the raw reads at Q25, called clones with MiXCR and kept productive beta chains. Each CDR3 protein appears once, grouped with its most common genes and DNA. This sample lists 900,000 to 1,200,000 distinct CDR3 sequences; less than 45% were detected once. The top ten constitute around 10% of the sample. Sequencing was carried out using peripheral blood or thyroid tissue (not recorded which). These receptors were obtained from an adult man with Graves' hyperthyroidism.

The chain uses TRBV20-1 and TRBJ1-6; D might be TRBD1 (5 bases). Germline V gene data show CDR1 as DFQATT and CDR2 as SNEGSKA (reference sequence). The ends were cut back, 0 bases at V and 8 bases at J, with 14 bases in the middle. CDR3 size: 15 residues. DNA of the CDR3: TGCAGTGCTAGAGATCGAAGGGGCCGCGATTCACCCCTCCACTTT. Protein: CSARDRRGRDSPLHF.

V gene TRBV19 combines with J gene TRBJ1-5; TRBD1 aligns across 10 bases. This CDR3 is 15 amino acids long. The germline gives CDR1 LNHDA, CDR2 SQIVND (reference sequence). Trimming took 5 bases from V and 5 from J; bases not matched to a gene: 6. The DNA for the CDR3 is TGTGCCAGTAGTCCAGAGGGACAGGGGCATCAGCCCCAGCATTTT. Protein sequence: CASSPEGQGHQPQHF.

V gene TRBV9 combines with J gene TRBJ1-5; D is ambiguous. The CDR3 contains 14 residues. V was trimmed by 5 bases and J by 4 bases, leaving 13 bases between them. Germline lookup yields CDR1 SGDLS and CDR2 YYNGEE. CDR3 in DNA: TGTGCCAGCAGGGGCCCTACCCCTAATCAGCCCCAGCATTTT. This gives the protein CASRGPTPNQPQHF.

The rearrangement links TRBV20-1 to TRBJ2-7; tentative D call: TRBD2 (5 bases). The CDR3 loop spans 14 amino acids. The germline gives CDR1 DFQATT, CDR2 SNEGSKA (reference sequence). V gave up 3 bases and J gave up 0 bases, with 12 bases separating them. The CDR3 sequence is CSASWSGLSYEQYF. CDR3 in DNA: TGCAGTGCTAGCTGGTCTGGACTCTCCTACGAGCAGTACTTC.

This clonotype was seen ten or more times. The J gene is TRBJ1-2, the V gene TRBV7-2, with D tentatively TRBD1 (5 bases). CDR3 length: 16 amino acids. Germline CDR1 and CDR2: SGHTA and FQGNSA. V was cut by 4 bases and J by 3 bases, with 18 bases left in between. CDR3 region: CASSSQAAGVYYGYTF. CDR3 DNA sequence: TGTGCCAGCAGCTCCCAAGCCGCGGGGGTTTACTATGGCTACACCTTC.

This clonotype showed up many times. The chain combines TRBV29-1 with TRBJ2-2, with D perhaps matching TRBD2 (6 bases). Trimming shortened V by 3 bases and J by 0 bases, and 11 bases separated the two germline ends. Germline CDR1 SQVTM, CDR2 ANQGSEA. The CDR3 runs 15 residues. CDR3 nucleotides: TGCAGCGTTGACCCGGGCGGGGCGAACACCGGGGAGCTGTTTTTT. Protein sequence: CSVDPGGANTGELFF.

Ten or more counts support this clonotype. In nucleotides, the CDR3 is TGTGCCATCAGCCGAAACCCAGGGCTCTCCTACGAGCAGTACTTC. Protein sequence: CAISRNPGLSYEQYF. This sequence joins TRBV10-3 and TRBJ2-7; D might be TRBD1 (5 bases). This CDR3 spans 15 amino acids. Per germline, CDR1 ENHRY and CDR2 SYGVKD. Deletions cut 6 bases from V and 0 bases from J, with 15 bases between.

As concerns this clonotype: With a much larger clone just one base away, this may be a read error. V is TRBV20-1 and J is TRBJ2-1, with TRBD2 matching over 7 bases. CDR1 is DFQATT, CDR2 SNEGSKA, per germline (reference sequence). This CDR3 spans 14 amino acids. The CDR3 loop is CSAIPLESGETRYF. In DNA form, the CDR3 reads TGCAGTGCTATCCCTCTGGAAAGCGGGGAGACCCGGTACTTC.

This clonotype has ten or more counts. The chain carries TRBV7-9 and TRBJ1-4; TRBD1 might be the D (6 bases). Trimming removed 1 base from V and 5 bases from J, with 8 bases in between. This CDR3 has 14 amino acids. CDR1 and CDR2 from the germline V gene are SEHNR and FQNEAQ (reference sequence). CDR3 nucleotides: TGTGCCAGCAGCTTAGACGGGACAAATGAAAAACTGTTTTTT. It yields the protein CASSLDGTNEKLFF. The variable domain in full, completed from reference TRBV7-9 and TRBJ1-4, reads DTGVSQNPRHKITKRGQNVTFRCDPISEHNRLYWYRQTLGQGPEFLTYFQNEAQLEKSRLLSDRFSAERPKGSFSTLEIQRTEQGDSAMYLCASSLDGTNEKLFFGSGTQLSVL.

There are many counts of this clonotype. V gene TRBV29-1 combines with J gene TRBJ2-7, with no clear D. This CDR3 is built from 12 residues. V was clipped by 8 bases and J by 2 bases, with 13 bases between them. The germline V gene has CDR1 SQVTM and CDR2 ANQGSEA. The CDR3 DNA follows: TGCAGCATCGGCGGACGGCCCTACGAGCAGTACTTC. It translates to CSIGGRPYEQYF.

The chain links TRBV6-6 to TRBJ2-5, with D maybe TRBD1 (6 bases). The length of the CDR3 is 14 residues. Germline-derived CDR1 and CDR2 are MNHNY and SVGAGI (reference sequence). V dropped 5 bases and J dropped 1 base, with 11 bases sitting between them. CDR3 bases: TGTGCCAGCAGTGATACAGGGATCCAAGAGACCCAGTACTTC. It is translated as CASSDTGIQETQYF.

To note about this clonotype: A junction end diverges from the germline sequence, so it may reflect a read error. This rearrangement joins TRBV7-9 to TRBJ2-7; D is unclear. This CDR3 comprises 16 residues. Per the germline V gene, CDR1 is SEHNR and CDR2 is FQNEAQ (reference sequence). CDR3 sequence: CASSLATSASSYEHYF. The DNA for the CDR3 is TGTGCCAGCAGCTTAGCTACCTCAGCTTCCTCCTACGAGCATTACTTC.

This clonotype has more than one count but fewer than ten. This sequence joins TRBV11-1 and TRBJ1-5; maybe TRBD1 (5 bases). The germline V and J ends were trimmed by 2 bases and 2 bases, with 13 bases remaining between them. CDR1 is SGHAT, CDR2 FQDESV, per germline (reference sequence). CDR3 length: 16 amino acids. CDR3 coding DNA: TGTGCCAGCAGCTTATTCTCCAGGGAGGGCAATCAGCCCCAGCATTTT. The encoded protein is CASSLFSREGNQPQHF.

The V and J genes are TRBV7-8 and TRBJ1-6, with D possibly being TRBD1 (6 bases). CDR1 SGHVS and CDR2 FQNEAQ come from the germline V gene. The CDR3 is made up of 15 amino acids. Trimming stripped 6 bases from V and 10 bases from J, with 19 bases between. The CDR3 loop reads CASRGTLLSRSPLHF. The CDR3 DNA is TGTGCCAGCAGAGGGACATTACTTTCCCGGTCACCCCTCCACTTT.

This clonotype was observed at least ten times. The V gene is TRBV7-2, the J gene TRBJ2-6; D unclear. Germline V CDR1 and CDR2: SGHTA, FQGNSA. The CDR3 contains 13 residues. V was shortened by 6 bases and J by 0 bases, with 3 bases between the two germline ends. CDR3: CASRSSGANVLTF. The CDR3 region has the DNA TGTGCCAGCAGATCCTCTGGGGCCAACGTCCTGACTTTC.

The sample holds many counts of this clonotype. The chain joins TRBV29-1 to TRBJ1-1, with D unclear. The CDR3 is 11 residues long. V lost 3 bases to trimming and J lost 6 bases, with 8 bases between them. Germline CDR1 and CDR2: SQVTM and ANQGSEA. The CDR3 DNA is TGCAGCGTTGACCCGGGCCCTGAAGCTTTCTTT. As protein: CSVDPGPEAFF.

A note on this clonotype: The germline gene is not matched at one end of the junction; a read error may be the cause. The chain carries TRBV29-1 and TRBJ2-7; a weak D match, TRBD1 (5 bases). The germline CDR1 and CDR2 sequences are SQVTM and ANQGSEA. The CDR3 is 10 residues long. The CDR3 nucleotides are TGCAGCGCGACAGTATACGAGCAGCACTTC. It specifies CSATVYEQHF.

The rearrangement joins TRBV24-1 to TRBJ2-5; maybe TRBD1 (5 bases). The CDR3 consists of 13 residues. The germline V and J ends were trimmed by 10 bases and 0 bases, with 11 bases remaining between them. CDR1 is KGHDR and CDR2 is SFDVKD in the germline V gene. The CDR3: CATPWTYQETQYF. CDR3 DNA sequence: TGTGCCACTCCTTGGACATACCAAGAGACCCAGTACTTC.

For this clonotype: A clone one base away is much larger, so this may be a read error. The chain couples TRBV5-1 to TRBJ2-5, with a tentative D call TRBD1 (6 bases). The CDR3 is made up of 15 amino acids. From germline, CDR1 is SGHRS and CDR2 YFSETQ. The CDR3 protein is CADTPGTIVQETQYF. The CDR3 nucleotides are TGTGCCGACACCCCCGGGACAATCGTCCAAGAGACCCAGTACTTC.

V usage is TRBV7-9 and J usage is TRBJ1-1, with 10 bases that match TRBD1. CDR1 SEHNR and CDR2 FQNEAQ come from the germline V gene (reference sequence). The V gene end was trimmed by 2 bases and the J gene end by 5 bases; junction bases not matched to a gene: 8. The CDR3 has 16 amino acids. The CDR3 DNA sequence: TGTGCCAGCAGCTTATCTGGGACAGGGGCAGGAACTGAAGCTTTCTTT. This sequence encodes CASSLSGTGAGTEAFF.